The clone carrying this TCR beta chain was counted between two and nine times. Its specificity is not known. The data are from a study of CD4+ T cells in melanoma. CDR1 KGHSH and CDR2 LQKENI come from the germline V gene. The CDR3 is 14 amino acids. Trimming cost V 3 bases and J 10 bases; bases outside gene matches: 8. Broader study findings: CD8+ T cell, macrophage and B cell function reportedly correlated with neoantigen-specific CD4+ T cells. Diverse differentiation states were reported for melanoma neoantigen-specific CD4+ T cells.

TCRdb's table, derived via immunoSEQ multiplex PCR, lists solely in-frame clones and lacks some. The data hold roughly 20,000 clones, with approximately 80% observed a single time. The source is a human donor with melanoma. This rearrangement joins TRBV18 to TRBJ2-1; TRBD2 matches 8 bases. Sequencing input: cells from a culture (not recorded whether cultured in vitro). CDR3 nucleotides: TGTGCCAGCTCACCCGCAACGGGGGGGCGCGAGCAGTTCTTC. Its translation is CASSPATGGREQFF.